This T cell receptor (beta chain) comes out of a study of breast tumors, draining lymph nodes, adjacent tissues. The V gene's germline CDR1 is SGHRS and CDR2 YFSETQ. The V and J ends lost 7 bases and 3 bases respectively, with 16 bases between them. The CDR3 sequence is 15 residues long. TCRdb fed the multiplex PCR reads into MiXCR, producing one record per CDR3 protein. The sample contains 13,000 or so distinct CDR3 sequences, 62% of which appear only once. The study, taken as a whole, reports: Data only fit, rather than demonstrated, lymph node origin of most tumor T cells. Luminal-like breast cancer showed significantly greater tumor-nontumor repertoire similarity than basal-like breast cancer did. Most tumor T cells seemingly derive from lymph node, then expand in tumor. Tumors had less TCR diversity than lymph nodes, more than nontumor tissue.

This clonotype occurred many times. Its matching antigen is unknown. The specimen was tumor-adjacent breast tissue. The chain combines TRBV5-1 with TRBJ2-2; maybe TRBD1 (5 bases). This clonotype was obtained from a female donor with breast cancer. Some clones in this sample may be carry-over from other donors' samples. The CDR3 protein is CASQKGHRDTGELFF. The CDR3 DNA follows: TGCGCCAGCCAAAAGGGGCATAGGGACACCGGGGAGCTGTTTTTT.